This record looks at one T cell receptor (beta chain) sequence and its context. Its specific antigen is unknown. Base qualities were left out, and no much larger clone turns up one base away. A distance of 17 bases separates the germline ends of V and J, which lose 6 bases and 3 bases respectively. The CDR1 and CDR2 encoded by the germline V gene are MNHNS and SASEGT. The CDR3 contains 15 residues, cysteine and phenylalanine counted. The sequence is cut down to CDR3 DNA, 45 bases in frame from base 1. The record originates from a study of shared clonotypes between healthy human individuals (dated by TCRdb to the early 2020s). As for the study more broadly: The cohort included a few men and a couple of women between 18 and 49 years of age. For each donor, CD4 naive and CD4 memory were each given three plates, CD8 naive was given two plates, and CD8 memory was given one plate. Blood TCR repertoires of a handful of healthy adults were deeply sequenced to estimate repertoire size and the extent of clonotype sharing between individuals. Different laboratories and diverse techniques were used to prepare libraries and sequence TCR repertoires, to increase sequencing depth and limit assay-specific biases. Leukapheresis yielded between about 0.9 and 10 billion PBMCs per donor. The full study reports these points: Naive subsets generally had larger estimated clonotype richness than memory subsets did. The genetic and exposure-history diversity represented was limited by the small number of donors. Even with the large sequencing depth, rarefaction of the sorted-subset datasets indicated that sequencing was incomplete. Sampling was restricted to blood, and TCR repertoires in tissue are likely to differ from TCR repertoires in blood. Clonotypes shared by all four sorted-subset donors showed higher generation probabilities than non-shared clonotypes. Pairwise subsampling indicated that sequencing depth was expected to affect the degree of clonotype sharing among donors. Across a handful of donors, roughly 5% of naive CD4, roughly 3.3% of naive CD8, about 2% of memory CD4, and 0.4% of memory CD8 clonotypes were shared.

The donors were healthy, HIV-negative adults who had no recently reported acute infections or vaccinations. Every donor was a Caucasian adult living in Nashville, Tennessee, USA. The CD8 memory samples were a combination of magnetically selected CD45RO+ cells and CCR7-negative CD45RA+ effector memory (TemRA) cells. After blood collection by leukapheresis, PBMCs were isolated using Ficoll-Histopaque density gradient centrifugation and then cryopreserved in the vapor phase of liquid nitrogen. Purity and quantity of every magnetically sorted T cell population were checked by analytical flow cytometry. Genomic DNA was isolated from every sorted fraction and measured by UV absorbance on a Nanodrop 2000c. Using the deep immunoSEQ assay, TCR CDR3 regions were amplified from genomic DNA by multiplex PCR. Genomic DNA extracted from each cell subset was distributed evenly over all wells of several immunoSEQ 96-well plates, and each plate served as one replicate. Each replicate PCR for sorted subsets received about 200 ng genomic DNA, equal to some 32,000 T cell genomes. Purified libraries were measured with a Qubit 3.0 fluorometer, size-checked on a Bioanalyzer 2100, and measured again with the KAPA Library Quantification kit. A separate single-read 150-cycle Illumina NextSeq 550 flow cell was used to sequence each immunoSEQ 96-well plate. On the authors' methods: The immunoSEQ output contained only junctional sequences without quality scores, so filtering could not match that applied to full-length reads. Sequences were annotated with PyIR, a Python wrapper for IgBLAST v1.9, using IMGT germline references to assign V/J genes and CDR3. Any read was removed if the V/J assignment was weak (E-value above 1e-6), the CDR3 was missing, or the read contained stop codons, out-of-frame junctions, or ambiguous translated residues. A V3J clonotype was defined by an identical inferred V gene, J gene, and CDR3 amino acid sequence. Percentage overlap between repertoires was calculated by dividing the number of shared unique clonotypes by the size of the smaller repertoire. Repertoire richness was assessed with RTK rarefaction, the Chao1 estimator, and Recon v2.1 estimates of unobserved clonotypes. For all TCRbeta clonotypes obtained by the gDNA method from several donors, generation probabilities were computed with OLGA. This is the immuneACCESS table as TCRdb keeps it, with only in-frame sequences that have V and J called. A part of the clones is gone; compared with another copy, unresolved V genes explain less than half, and the rest is unexplained. V and J calls plus clone size are reproduced from that table; the DNA served to infer D and trimming. Here the sample has about 95,000 clones; roughly two thirds occur a single time. The ten top clones hold about 48% of the sample.

The chain is made from TRBV6-1 and TRBJ2-5; perhaps TRBD2 is the D gene, with 6 bases matching. The TCR was taken from a man aged 30 to 39 in good health. The sequencing input was memory CD8+ T cells sorted from blood. Taken with the paper, the label for cell subset or site translates to: CD45RO+ cells pooled with CCR7-negative TemRA cells. The CDR3 corresponds to CASRIDPGVEETQYF. The sequenced DNA: TGTGCCAGCAGGATCGACCCGGGGGTCGAAGAGACCCAGTACTTC.